This is a list of T cell receptor beta chains from one sample in a study of blood T cell repertoires in COVID-19. Method: immunoSEQ multiplex PCR; TCRdb's copy keeps in-frame clones and lacks some. This sample has some 68,000 clones; roughly 80% occur once, and the top ten carry 25% to 30%. The sequencing input was peripheral blood. Receptors originate from a man between 70 and 80 years old with acute or convalescent COVID-19. Both conserved end residues are trimmed from each CDR3. Fields, in order: CDR3 length, V gene, D gene, J gene, CDR3 protein. D genes are given only for firm matches.

13,TRBV19,-,TRBJ1-4,ASSKQGSTNEKLF
13,TRBV4-3,-,TRBJ1-6,ASSQDKIGDSPLH
14,TRBV4-1,-,TRBJ1-2,ATTSAADEVNYGYT
14,TRBV30,TRBD1,TRBJ1-1,AWRRGQGAWNTEAF
12,TRBV11-3,-,TRBJ1-3,ASSSRAERNTIY
14,TRBV30,TRBD2,TRBJ2-3,AWSSPQTSGSDTQY
12,TRBV7-9,TRBD2,TRBJ2-1,ASVIAGIDNEQF
12,TRBV5-1,TRBD2,TRBJ2-1,ASSPQREVGEQF
13,TRBV5-4,-,TRBJ1-4,ASSLESGWGEKLF
11,TRBV5-1,-,TRBJ1-4,ASSPSSHEKLF
11,TRBV5-6,-,TRBJ2-7,ASSLLGTYEQY
11,TRBV5-8,TRBD1,TRBJ2-1,ASSIWTGNEQF
11,TRBV27,TRBD2,TRBJ2-7,ASRLAGENEQY
11,TRBV12-5,-,TRBJ2-5,ASGSSGQETQY
15,TRBV7-6,TRBD1,TRBJ2-2,ASSLVGAGGASGELF
9,TRBV12-3/TRBV12-4,-,TRBJ2-7,ASRNSYEQY
14,TRBV5-6,-,TRBJ1-2,ASSLAPRQANYGYT
12,TRBV19,-,TRBJ2-5,ASSIAVDQETQY
11,TRBV7-2,-,TRBJ2-5,ASSFRGDKTQY
14,TRBV2,TRBD1,TRBJ1-3,ASSEGRGFAGNTIY
10,TRBV29-1,TRBD1,TRBJ1-1,SDVTGLSRAF
13,TRBV5-1,-,TRBJ2-1,ASSLAAGGHNEQF
12,TRBV19,-,TRBJ1-1,ASAPGVPNTEAF
12,TRBV19,TRBD1,TRBJ1-1,ASILGGMNTEAF
12,TRBV2,-,TRBJ1-4,ASSNRGGDEKLF
12,TRBV6-1,-,TRBJ2-1,ASSESGSYNEQF
12,TRBV11-2,-,TRBJ1-2,ASSPLRGSYGYT
10,TRBV5-6,-,TRBJ2-7,ASSPGLYEQY
14,TRBV24-1,TRBD2,TRBJ2-3,ATSVPAGGPVDTQY
12,TRBV5-4,-,TRBJ2-2,ASSLTGLAGELF
15,TRBV5-1,-,TRBJ1-4,ASSFGQGRKDNEKLF
14,TRBV7-2,TRBD2,TRBJ2-2,ASSQTPSGGTGELF
13,TRBV18,TRBD1,TRBJ2-1,ASSPLDRVNNEQF
11,TRBV12-3/TRBV12-4,-,TRBJ1-5,ASSLSTGQPQH
11,TRBV30,-,TRBJ1-5,AYSGQSNQPQH
14,TRBV5-1,-,TRBJ2-2,ASSPGLRSNTGELF
14,TRBV18,TRBD2,TRBJ2-1,ASSPPSSGAYNEQF
13,TRBV11-3,TRBD1,TRBJ2-1,ASSSTGASYNEQF
12,TRBV10-2,-,TRBJ1-6,ASSGGGRRSPLH
14,TRBV18,TRBD1,TRBJ1-5,ASSRLPGQITQPQH
12,TRBV25-1,-,TRBJ2-3,ASSAPRHTDTQY
15,TRBV7-6,TRBD2,TRBJ2-5,ASSYPRLADPGETQY
13,TRBV9,TRBD1,TRBJ2-2,ASSPRDREAGELF
11,TRBV6-5,TRBD1,TRBJ1-2,ASSLQGARGYT
13,TRBV18,TRBD1,TRBJ1-5,ASSETGGSNQPQH
13,TRBV7-2,-,TRBJ2-5,ASSTDGPSQETQY
13,TRBV19,TRBD1,TRBJ2-1,ASSLTGGMYNEQF
13,TRBV10-3,-,TRBJ1-2,AISKAPGSTYGYT
11,TRBV29-1,-,TRBJ1-1,SVQPGQLTEAF
16,TRBV6-1,TRBD2,TRBJ2-2,ASSEAGGGRTNTGELF
13,TRBV6-2/TRBV6-3,-,TRBJ2-5,ASSSPQDKGETQY
13,TRBV28,-,TRBJ1-5,ASSFLTRGDQPQH
12,TRBV5-1,-,TRBJ2-3,ASSSGGLRDTQY
13,TRBV27,TRBD2,TRBJ2-1,ASSLGTTRGDEQF
10,TRBV4-2,-,TRBJ2-7,ASSQVNYEQY
14,TRBV11-2,-,TRBJ1-3,ASSRRVLRSGNTIY
17,TRBV4-1,TRBD1,TRBJ1-5,ASSQDNPGQTSSNQPQH
14,TRBV7-8,TRBD2,TRBJ2-1,ASSPQGGTSINEQF
9,TRBV4-2,-,TRBJ2-7,ASSQDREQY
9,TRBV7-8,-,TRBJ1-4,ASSLREKLF